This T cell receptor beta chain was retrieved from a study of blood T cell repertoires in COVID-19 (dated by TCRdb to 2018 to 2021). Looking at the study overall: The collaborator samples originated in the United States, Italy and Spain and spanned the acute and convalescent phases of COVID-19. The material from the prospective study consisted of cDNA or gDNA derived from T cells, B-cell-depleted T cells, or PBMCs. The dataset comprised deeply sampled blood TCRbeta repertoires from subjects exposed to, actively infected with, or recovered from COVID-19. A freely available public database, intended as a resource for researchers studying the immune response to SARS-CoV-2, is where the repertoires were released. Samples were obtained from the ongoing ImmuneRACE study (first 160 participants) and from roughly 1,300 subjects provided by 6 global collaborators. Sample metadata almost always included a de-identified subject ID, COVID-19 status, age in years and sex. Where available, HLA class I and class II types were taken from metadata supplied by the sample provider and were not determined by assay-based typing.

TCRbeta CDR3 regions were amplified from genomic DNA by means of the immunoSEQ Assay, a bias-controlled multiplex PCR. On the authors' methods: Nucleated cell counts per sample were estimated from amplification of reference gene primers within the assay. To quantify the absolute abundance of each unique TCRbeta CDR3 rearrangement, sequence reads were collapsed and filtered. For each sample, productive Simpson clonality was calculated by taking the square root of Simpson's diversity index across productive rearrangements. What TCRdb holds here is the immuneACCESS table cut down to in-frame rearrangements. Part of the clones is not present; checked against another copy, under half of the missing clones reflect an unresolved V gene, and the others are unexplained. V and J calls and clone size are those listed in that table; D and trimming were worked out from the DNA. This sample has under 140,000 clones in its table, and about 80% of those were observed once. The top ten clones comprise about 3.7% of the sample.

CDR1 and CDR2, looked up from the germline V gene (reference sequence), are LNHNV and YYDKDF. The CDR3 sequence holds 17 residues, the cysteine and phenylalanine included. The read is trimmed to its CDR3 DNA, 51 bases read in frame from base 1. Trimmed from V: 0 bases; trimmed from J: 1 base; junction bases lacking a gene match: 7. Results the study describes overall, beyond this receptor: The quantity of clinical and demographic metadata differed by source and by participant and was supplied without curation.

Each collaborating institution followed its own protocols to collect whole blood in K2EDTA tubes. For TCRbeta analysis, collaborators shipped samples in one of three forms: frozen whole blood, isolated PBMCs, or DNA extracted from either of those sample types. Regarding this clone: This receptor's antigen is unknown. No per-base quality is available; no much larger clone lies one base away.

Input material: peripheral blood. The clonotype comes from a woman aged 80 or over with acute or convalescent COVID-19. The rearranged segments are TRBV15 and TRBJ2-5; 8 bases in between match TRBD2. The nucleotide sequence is TGTGCCACCAGCAGAGATCGAGGGACTAGTTTCCAAGAGACCCAGTACTTC. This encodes CATSRDRGTSFQETQYF.